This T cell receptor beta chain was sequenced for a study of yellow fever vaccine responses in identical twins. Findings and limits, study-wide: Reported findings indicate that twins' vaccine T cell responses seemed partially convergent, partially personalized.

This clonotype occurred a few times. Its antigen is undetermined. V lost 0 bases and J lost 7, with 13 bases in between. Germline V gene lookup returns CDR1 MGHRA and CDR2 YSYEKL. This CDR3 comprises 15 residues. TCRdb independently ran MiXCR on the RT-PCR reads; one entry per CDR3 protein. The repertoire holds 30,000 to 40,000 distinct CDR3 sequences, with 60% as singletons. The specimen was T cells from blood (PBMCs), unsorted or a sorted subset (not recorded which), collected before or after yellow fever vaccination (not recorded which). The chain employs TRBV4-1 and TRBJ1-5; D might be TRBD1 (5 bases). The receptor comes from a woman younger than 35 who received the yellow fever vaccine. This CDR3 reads CASSQEDSEIQPQHF. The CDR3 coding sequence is TGCGCCAGCAGCCAAGAAGACAGTGAGATCCAGCCCCAGCATTTT.